This T cell receptor beta chain is drawn from a study of regulatory T cells in long-lasting Graves disease. General study results and limits: Segments TRBV28, TRBJ1-2 and TRBJ2-5 showed preferential usage in persistent disease. Persistent patients shared more public clonotypes (around 2,500) than newly diagnosed patients (approximately 1,000).

This clonotype was counted ten times or more. Its target is not known. Through Arm-PCR of CDR3 regions and iRepertoire HTBI primers, TCR beta libraries were built. TCRdb reprocessed the multiplex PCR reads with MiXCR, giving one entry per CDR3 protein. Of under 500,000 distinct CDR3 sequences detected, less than 25% appear once; the ten largest clones hold 6.5% to 10%. The germline V gene has CDR1 MNHEY and CDR2 SMNVEV (reference sequence). This CDR3 is built from 13 residues. V was shortened by 10 bases and J by 1 base, with 13 bases between the two germline ends. Specified time point: persistent/refractory GD, antithyroid drugs over 5 years with positive TRAb. The TCR library was made from RNA extracted from PBMCs.

The input for sequencing was peripheral blood mononuclear cells (PBMCs), taken when the disease was refractory, from a patient treated with antithyroid drugs. The chain combines TRBV27 with TRBJ2-5, with D hard to call. This clonotype was sampled from a female donor with Graves disease. The CDR3 is CATSRVGQETQYF. Here the CDR3 DNA reads TGTGCCACCTCCCGGGTCGGCCAAGAGACCCAGTACTTC.